This T cell receptor (beta chain) stems from a study of Ad26.COV2.S vaccination and SARS-CoV-2 variants. Across the study: COV1001, an Ad26.COV2.S trial, supplied this vaccine-arm donor. Study conclusions and caveats: Spike-specific TCR breadth was greater in vaccine than placebo recipients. Participants given vaccine showed non-spike TCR breadth similar to that of placebo recipients.

Method: immunoSEQ multiplex PCR; TCRdb's copy keeps in-frame clones and lacks some. The sample consists of roughly 380,000 clones, about 88% of them appearing once. This CDR3 contains 11 residues. The germline CDR1 and CDR2 sequences are SGHDN and FVKESK. V was shortened by 5 bases and J by 8 bases, with 6 bases between the two germline ends. With regard to this clone: Its antigen is not known.

Described treatment: some 19 received Ad26.COV2.S at low or high dose, single or two shots; roughly five received placebo; per-sample allocation not given. Sampling was done on day 63 after the first vaccine or placebo injection. The receptor was isolated from a person between 18 and 65 years old who received the Ad26.COV2.S COVID-19 vaccine or a placebo. V usage is TRBV14 and J usage is TRBJ2-2; D ambiguous. This specimen was peripheral blood, taken in a trial of Ad26.COV2.S vaccine versus placebo. CDR3 coding DNA: TGTGCCAGCAGCGAGGCGGGGGAGCTGTTTTTT. This encodes CASSEAGELFF.